This T cell receptor (beta chain) was sequenced in a study of T cell repertoires in cytomegalovirus infection. Study context: CMV infection plus the matching HLA type was flagged by public TCR beta signatures.

The study, taken as a whole, reports: CMV-specific TCR beta clonotypes restricted by HLA-C were the ones dominating the ex vivo response.

This CDR3 region has 13 residues. CDR1 SQVTM and CDR2 ANQGSEA come from the germline V gene. Trimming left V 7 bases short and J 5 bases short, with 14 bases between. As concerns this clonotype: What it recognizes is unknown.

Each CDR3 protein is one row after TCRdb ran MiXCR on the reads. The table lists around 630,000 distinct CDR3 sequences, about 24% of them singletons. The receptor comes from a human donor in good health (CMV status not recorded). Some clones in this sample may be carry-over from other donors' samples. Sequenced: CD8+ T cells from PBMCs. The rearrangement links TRBV29-1 to TRBJ2-2; D perhaps matches TRBD1 (6 bases). The CDR3 protein is CSASPQGTGELFF. The CDR3 DNA reads as TGCAGCGCATCGCCCCAGGGGACCGGGGAGCTGTTTTTT.